Described below is a single TCR beta chain sequence and its context. These data belong to a study of blood T cell repertoires in COVID-19. The overall study: The United States, Italy and Spain were the sources of the acute and convalescent COVID-19 samples. PBMCs, B-cell-depleted T cells, or T cells provided the cDNA or gDNA that made up the material.

Germline V gene lookup returns CDR1 SGHTA and CDR2 FQGNSA. The CDR3 spans 16 residues. The junction had 9 bases not matched to a gene; V was cut back by 5 bases and J by 2 bases. Original handling: By means of reference gene primer amplification, nucleated cell counts were estimated. Some clones are missing from TCRdb's copy, which holds only in-frame ones; the method was immunoSEQ multiplex PCR. The V and J calls and clone size come from that table; D and trimming were worked out from the DNA. The sample contains 70,000 to 95,000 clones, under 90% of which appear only once. The sample was peripheral blood. The chain combines TRBV7-2 with TRBJ2-7; 10 positions match TRBD1. The clonotype originates from a human donor with active COVID-19. The donor label of this sample is uncertain. The CDR3 region has the DNA TGTGCCAGCAGCATTTCGGGACAGGGGACTCCCTACGAGCAGTACTTC. Amino acids: CASSISGQGTPYEQYF.